This TCR beta chain was recorded in a study of blood T cell repertoires in COVID-19. The CDR3 has 14 amino acids. Trimming at V came to 5 bases and at J to 3 bases, leaving 5 bases not matched to a gene. The germline CDR1 and CDR2 sequences are SGHTA and FQGTGA. TCRdb's copy holds only in-frame clones and misses some; the assay was immunoSEQ multiplex PCR. The sample yields around 70,000 clones, 65% to 90% seen once. The receptor was derived from a man older than 75 with acute or convalescent COVID-19. The chain uses TRBV7-3 and TRBJ1-2; TRBD1 matches 8 bases. Sequencing used peripheral blood. The CDR3 sequence: CASSPQGEDYGYTF. CDR3 nucleotide sequence: TGTGCCAGCAGCCCACAGGGGGAAGACTATGGCTACACCTTC.